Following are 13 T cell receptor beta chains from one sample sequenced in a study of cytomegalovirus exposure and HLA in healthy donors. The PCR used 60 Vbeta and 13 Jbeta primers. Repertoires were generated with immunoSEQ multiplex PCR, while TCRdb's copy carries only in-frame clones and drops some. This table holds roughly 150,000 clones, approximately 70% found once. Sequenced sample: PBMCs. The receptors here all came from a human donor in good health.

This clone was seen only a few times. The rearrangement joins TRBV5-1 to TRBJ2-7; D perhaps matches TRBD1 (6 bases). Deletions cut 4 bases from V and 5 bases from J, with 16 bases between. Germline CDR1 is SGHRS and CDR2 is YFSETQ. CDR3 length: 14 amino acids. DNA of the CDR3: TGCGCCAGCAGCCCGATTGCAGGGGTGAACGAGCAGTACTTC. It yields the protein CASSPIAGVNEQYF.

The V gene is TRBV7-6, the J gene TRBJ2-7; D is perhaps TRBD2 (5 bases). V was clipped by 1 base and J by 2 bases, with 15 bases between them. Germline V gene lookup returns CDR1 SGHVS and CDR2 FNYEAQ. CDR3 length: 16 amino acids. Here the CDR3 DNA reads TGTGCCAGCAGCTTAGGAGATAAGGCGAGGGCCTACGAGCAGTACTTC. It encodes CASSLGDKARAYEQYF.

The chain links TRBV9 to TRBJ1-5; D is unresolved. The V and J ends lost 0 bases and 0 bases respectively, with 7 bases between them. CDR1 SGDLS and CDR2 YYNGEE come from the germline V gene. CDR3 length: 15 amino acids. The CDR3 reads CASSVDGDSNQPQHF. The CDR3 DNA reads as TGTGCCAGCAGCGTAGATGGAGATAGCAATCAGCCCCAGCATTTT.

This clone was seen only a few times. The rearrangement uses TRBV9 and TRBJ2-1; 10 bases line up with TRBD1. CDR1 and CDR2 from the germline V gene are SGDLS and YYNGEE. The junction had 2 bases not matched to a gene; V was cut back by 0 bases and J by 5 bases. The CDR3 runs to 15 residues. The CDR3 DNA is TGTGCCAGCAGCGTAGTTGGGACAGGGGACAATGAGCAGTTCTTC. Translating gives CASSVVGTGDNEQFF.

The CDR3 DNA sequence: TGTGCCAGCTCACCACCGGGACAGGGGGCAGTGTACGAGCAGTACTTC. As protein: CASSPPGQGAVYEQYF. This rearrangement joins TRBV18 to TRBJ2-7; 12 nucleotides match TRBD1. V shed 0 bases and J 4 bases; nucleotides not matched to a gene: 4. Germline lookup yields CDR1 KGHSH and CDR2 LQKENI. The CDR3 contains 16 residues.

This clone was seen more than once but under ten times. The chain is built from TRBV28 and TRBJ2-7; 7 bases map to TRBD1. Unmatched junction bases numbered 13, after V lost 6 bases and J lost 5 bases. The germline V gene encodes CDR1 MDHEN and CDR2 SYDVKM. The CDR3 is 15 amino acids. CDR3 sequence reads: CASSPGTEVFDEQYF. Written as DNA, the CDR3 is TGTGCCAGCAGCCCTGGGACAGAGGTCTTTGACGAGCAGTACTTC.

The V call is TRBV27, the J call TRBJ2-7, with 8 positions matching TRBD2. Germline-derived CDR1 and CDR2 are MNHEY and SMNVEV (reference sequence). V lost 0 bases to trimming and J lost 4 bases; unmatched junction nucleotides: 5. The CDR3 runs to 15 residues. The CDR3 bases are TGTGCCAGCAGTTTATCGGCGGGAGGTCGATACGAGCAGTACTTC. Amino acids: CASSLSAGGRYEQYF.

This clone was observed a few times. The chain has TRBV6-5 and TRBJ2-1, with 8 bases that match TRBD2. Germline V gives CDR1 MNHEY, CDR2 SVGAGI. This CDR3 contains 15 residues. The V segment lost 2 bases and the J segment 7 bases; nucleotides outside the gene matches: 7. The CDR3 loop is CASSYPAGVSNEQFF. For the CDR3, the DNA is TGTGCCAGCAGTTACCCAGCGGGAGTGTCGAATGAGCAGTTCTTC.

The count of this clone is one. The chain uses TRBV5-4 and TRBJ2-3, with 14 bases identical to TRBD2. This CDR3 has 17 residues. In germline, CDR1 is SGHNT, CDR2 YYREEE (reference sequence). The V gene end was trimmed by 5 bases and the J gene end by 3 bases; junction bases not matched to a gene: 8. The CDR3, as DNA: TGTGCCAGCAGGGACGGGACTAGCGGGAGTATGACAGATACGCAGTATTTT. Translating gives CASRDGTSGSMTDTQYF.

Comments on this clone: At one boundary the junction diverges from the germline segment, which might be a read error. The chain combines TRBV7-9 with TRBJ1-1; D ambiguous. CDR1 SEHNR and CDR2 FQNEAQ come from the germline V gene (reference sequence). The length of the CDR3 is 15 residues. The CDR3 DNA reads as TGTGCCAGCAGCTTAGCCGGCAGGTTGAAGACTGAAGCTTTCTTT. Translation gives CASSLAGRLKTEAFF.

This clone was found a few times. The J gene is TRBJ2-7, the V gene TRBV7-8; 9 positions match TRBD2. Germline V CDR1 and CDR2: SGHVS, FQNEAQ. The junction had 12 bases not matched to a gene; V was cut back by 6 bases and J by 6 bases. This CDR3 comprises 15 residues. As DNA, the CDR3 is TGTGCCAGCAGTCCCCGGCGGGAGGGCCTCCGCGAGCAGTACTTC. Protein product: CASSPRREGLREQYF.

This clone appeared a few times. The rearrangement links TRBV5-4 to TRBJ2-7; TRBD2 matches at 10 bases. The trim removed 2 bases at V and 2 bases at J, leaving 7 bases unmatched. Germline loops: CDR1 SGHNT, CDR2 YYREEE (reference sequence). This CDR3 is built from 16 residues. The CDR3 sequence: CASSFRLAGAPYEQYF. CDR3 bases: TGTGCCAGCAGCTTCAGGCTAGCGGGAGCCCCCTACGAGCAGTACTTC.

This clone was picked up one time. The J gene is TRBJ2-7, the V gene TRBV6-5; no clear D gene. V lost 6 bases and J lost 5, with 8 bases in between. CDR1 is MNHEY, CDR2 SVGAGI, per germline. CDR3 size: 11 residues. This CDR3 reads CASRRMDEQYF. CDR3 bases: TGTGCCAGCAGGCGCATGGACGAGCAGTACTTC.